This T cell receptor beta chain was profiled in a study of post-analysis software for immune sequencing data. Study-wide findings and caveats: Elevated frequency relative to controls characterized a handful of TRBV segments in patients, TRBV5-6, TRBV5-1 and TRBV20-1 among them.

Germline V CDR1 and CDR2: SGHTA, FQGNSA. The V and J ends lost 5 bases and 8 bases respectively, with 27 bases between them. This CDR3 is built from 18 residues. Note on this clonotype: The antigen is unknown.

cDNA libraries for TCR beta contained unique molecular identifiers. T cells, 1 to 10 million of them, yielded 500,000 or so cDNA molecules. Each CDR3 protein is one row after TCRdb ran MiXCR on the PCR reads. Altogether roughly 800,000 distinct CDR3 sequences are present, approximately 30% being singletons, with the ten largest covering roughly 0.57%. The chain uses TRBV7-2 and TRBJ1-4, with D perhaps TRBD1 (6 bases). This clonotype was sampled from a girl aged 10-17 years with multiple sclerosis. Sequenced material: blood. The CDR3 region has the DNA TGTGCCAGCAGCGCGAACGGATCTTGGGGGCGGGTGTGGGAAAAACTGTTTTTT. Its protein is CASSANGSWGRVWEKLFF.